Sequencing of this TCR beta chain was carried out in a study of spatial heterogeneity in lung cancer. This clonotype is deemed medium-sized (0.01 to 0.1%). Its antigen remains unidentified. Broader study findings: How many expanded intratumoral alpha and beta TCRs were present tracked the tumor mutation count, which was a count of nonsynonymous mutations.

TCRdb independently ran MiXCR on the 5' RACE reads; one entry per CDR3 protein. The sample has thousands of distinct CDR3 sequences, around 5% seen once. With 4 bases clipped from V and 1 base from J, the junction kept 6 bases outside the gene matches. The CDR3 totals 15 residues. Germline CDR1 and CDR2: SGHDT and YYEEEE. This sample's time point: sample taken at primary tumor resection. Unsorted whole RNA samples from tumor, nontumor lung or frozen PBMC were sequenced. The clonotype originates from a male donor with early-stage non-small cell lung cancer. The rearrangement uses TRBV5-6 and TRBJ2-3; 7 bases align to TRBD2. The source material was lung tumor tissue, sampled at surgery. DNA of the CDR3: TGTGCCAGCAGCGGACTAGGCCCCCGCACAGATACGCAGTATTTT. It is translated as CASSGLGPRTDTQYF.